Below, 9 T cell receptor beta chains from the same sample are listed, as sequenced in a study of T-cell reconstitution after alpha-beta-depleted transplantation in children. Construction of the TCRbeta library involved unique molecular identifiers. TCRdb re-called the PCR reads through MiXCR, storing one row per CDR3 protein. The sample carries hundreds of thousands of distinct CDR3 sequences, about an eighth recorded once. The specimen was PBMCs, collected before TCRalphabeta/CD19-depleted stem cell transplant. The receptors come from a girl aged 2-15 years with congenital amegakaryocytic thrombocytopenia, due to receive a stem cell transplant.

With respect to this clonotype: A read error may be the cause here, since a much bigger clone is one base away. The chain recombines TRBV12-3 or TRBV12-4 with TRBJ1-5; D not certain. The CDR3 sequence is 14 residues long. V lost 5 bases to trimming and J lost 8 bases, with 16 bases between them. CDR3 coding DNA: TGTGCCAGCAGTCCGGTGGAAGCAGGTAAGCCCCAGCATTTT. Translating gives CASSPVEAGKPQHF.

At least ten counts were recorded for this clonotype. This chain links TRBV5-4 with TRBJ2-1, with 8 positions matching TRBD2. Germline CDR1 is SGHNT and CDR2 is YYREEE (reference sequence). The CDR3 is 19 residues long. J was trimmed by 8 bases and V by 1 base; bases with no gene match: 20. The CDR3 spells CASSLSLRAVGGRIDEQFF. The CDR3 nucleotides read TGTGCCAGCAGCTTGAGTCTGAGGGCTGTCGGCGGGAGGATCGATGAGCAGTTCTTC.

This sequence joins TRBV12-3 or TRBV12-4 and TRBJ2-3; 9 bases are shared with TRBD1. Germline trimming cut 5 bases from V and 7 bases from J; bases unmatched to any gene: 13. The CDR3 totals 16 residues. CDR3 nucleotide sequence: TGTGCCAGCAGTCGATTACCGGGACAGGGCGGAAATACGCAGTATTTT. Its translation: CASSRLPGQGGNTQYF.

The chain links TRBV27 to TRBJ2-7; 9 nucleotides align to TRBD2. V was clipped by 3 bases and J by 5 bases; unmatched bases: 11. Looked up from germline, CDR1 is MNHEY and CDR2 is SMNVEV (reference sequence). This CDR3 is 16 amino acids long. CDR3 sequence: CASSFTRVAGVHEQYF. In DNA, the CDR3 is TGTGCCAGCAGTTTCACCCGGGTAGCGGGAGTACACGAGCAGTACTTC.

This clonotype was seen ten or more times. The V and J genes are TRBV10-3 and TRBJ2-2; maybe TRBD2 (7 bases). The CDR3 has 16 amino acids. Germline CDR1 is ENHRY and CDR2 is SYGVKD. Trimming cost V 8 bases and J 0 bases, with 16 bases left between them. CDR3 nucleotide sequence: TGTGCCATCGGGAGCGGGACATCTGCGAACACCGGGGAGCTGTTTTTT. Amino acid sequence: CAIGSGTSANTGELFF.

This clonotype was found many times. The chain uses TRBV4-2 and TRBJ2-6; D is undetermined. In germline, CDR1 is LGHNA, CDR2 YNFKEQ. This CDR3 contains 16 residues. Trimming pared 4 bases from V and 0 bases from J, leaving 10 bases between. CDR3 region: CASSPDGTSGANVLTF. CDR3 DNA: TGTGCCAGCAGCCCGGACGGAACCTCTGGGGCCAACGTCCTGACTTTC.

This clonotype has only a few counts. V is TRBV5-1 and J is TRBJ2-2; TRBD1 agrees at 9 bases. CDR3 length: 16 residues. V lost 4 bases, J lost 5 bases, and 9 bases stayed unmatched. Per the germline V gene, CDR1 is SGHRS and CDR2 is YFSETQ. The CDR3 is CASSAGQGPNTGELFF. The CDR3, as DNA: TGCGCCAGCAGCGCGGGACAGGGCCCCAATACCGGGGAGCTGTTTTTT.

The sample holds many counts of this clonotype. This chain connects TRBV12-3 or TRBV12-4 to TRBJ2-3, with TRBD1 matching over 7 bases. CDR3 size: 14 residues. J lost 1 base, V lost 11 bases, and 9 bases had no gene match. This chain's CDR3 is CACKRDSGTDTQYF. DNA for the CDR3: TGTGCCTGTAAACGGGACAGTGGCACAGATACGCAGTATTTT.

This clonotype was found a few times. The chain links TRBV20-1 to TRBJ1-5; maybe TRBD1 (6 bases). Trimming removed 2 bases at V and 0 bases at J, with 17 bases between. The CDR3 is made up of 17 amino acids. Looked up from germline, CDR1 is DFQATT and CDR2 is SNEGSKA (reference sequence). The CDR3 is CSARTLGQSYSNQPQHF. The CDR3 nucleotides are TGCAGTGCTAGAACACTCGGACAGAGCTATAGCAATCAGCCCCAGCATTTT.